This T cell receptor (beta chain) was captured by sequencing in a study of CD8 T cell repertoires and HIV-1 epitope variants. The wider study: Separate from the cultures, 1M uncultured T cells served as baseline.

The V gene lost 0 bases and the J gene lost 9 bases, with 10 bases spanning the gap. Germline loops: CDR1 SGHDT, CDR2 YYEEEE. This CDR3 contains 14 residues. Measured with immunoSEQ multiplex PCR; TCRdb has only the in-frame clones, and not every one. This repertoire shows some 5,000 clones, under 75% found once; its top ten account for about 48%. Details on this clone: What it binds is not known.

The chain is built from TRBV5-6 and TRBJ1-6, with D unresolved. The receptor was derived from a male donor with HIV. Sequenced sample: cultured CD8+ T cells derived from PBMCs. Here the CDR3 reads CASSLAEMGSPLHF. In DNA form, the CDR3 reads TGTGCCAGCAGCTTGGCCGAAATGGGTTCACCCCTCCACTTT.